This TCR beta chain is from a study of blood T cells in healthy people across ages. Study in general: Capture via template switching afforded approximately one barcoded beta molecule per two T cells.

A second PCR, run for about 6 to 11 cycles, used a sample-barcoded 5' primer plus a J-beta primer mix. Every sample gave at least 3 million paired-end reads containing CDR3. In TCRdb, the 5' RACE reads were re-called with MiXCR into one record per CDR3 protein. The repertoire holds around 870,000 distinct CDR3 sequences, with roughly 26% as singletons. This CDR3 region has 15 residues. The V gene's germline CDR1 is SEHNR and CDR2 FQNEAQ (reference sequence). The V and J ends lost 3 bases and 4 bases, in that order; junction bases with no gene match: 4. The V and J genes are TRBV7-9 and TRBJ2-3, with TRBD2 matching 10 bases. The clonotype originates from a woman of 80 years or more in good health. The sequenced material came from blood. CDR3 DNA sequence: TGTGCCAGCAGCTTCGTAAGCGGGGGGGCAGATACGCAGTATTTT. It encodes CASSFVSGGADTQYF. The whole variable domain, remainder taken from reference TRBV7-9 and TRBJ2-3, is DTGVSQNPRHKITKRGQNVTFRCDPISEHNRLYWYRQTLGQGPEFLTYFQNEAQLEKSRLLSDRFSAERPKGSFSTLEIQRTEQGDSAMYLCASSFVSGGADTQYFGPGTRLTVL.